This is a list of T cell receptor beta chains from one sample in a study of blood T cell repertoires in COVID-19. Profiled with immunoSEQ multiplex PCR; TCRdb holds only in-frame clones, not every one. This sample yields about 150,000 clones, of which around four fifths are seen a single time; around 3.1% belongs to the top ten. Material: peripheral blood. These receptors were obtained from a woman in her forties with active or convalescent COVID-19. CDR3s include the opening cysteine and the closing phenylalanine or tryptophan. The D gene is left open where the match is weak. Clone size, where shown, is once, few, many, or a class for clones that have expanded.

J gene | D gene | V gene | clone size | CDR3 protein | CDR3 DNA
TRBJ2-7 | TRBD1 | TRBV5-5 | NA | CASSTGTGSYEQYF | TGTGCCAGCAGCACCGGGACAGGGTCCTACGAGCAGTACTTC
TRBJ1-2 | NA | TRBV30 | NA | CAWSVILPDGYTF | TGTGCCTGGAGTGTAATCTTACCGGATGGCTACACCTTC
TRBJ2-7 | TRBD2 | TRBV5-4 | few | CASSPNMGTSVSEQYF | TGTGCCAGCAGCCCAAACATGGGGACTAGCGTATCCGAGCAGTACTTC
TRBJ2-3 | NA | TRBV11-2 | NA | CASSLGLGTDTQYF | TGTGCCAGCAGCTTAGGACTCGGCACAGATACGCAGTATTTT
TRBJ1-1 | NA | TRBV25-1 | NA | CASSKNGLPTEAFF | TGTGCCAGCAGTAAAAATGGACTCCCCACTGAAGCTTTCTTT
TRBJ2-3 | NA | TRBV5-1 | NA | CASSFTETPPDTQYF | TGCGCCAGCAGTTTTACAGAAACCCCCCCAGATACGCAGTATTTT
TRBJ1-5 | NA | TRBV6-5 | NA | CASRTTRAREPQHF | TGTGCCAGCAGGACGACCAGGGCCCGAGAGCCCCAGCATTTT
TRBJ2-7 | TRBD1 | TRBV6-5 | NA | CASRVQGGRYEQYF | TGTGCCAGCAGAGTACAGGGGGGAAGGTACGAGCAGTACTTC
TRBJ1-3 | NA | TRBV9 | NA | CASSGTVFSGNTIYF | TGTGCCAGCAGCGGGACAGTTTTCTCTGGAAACACCATATATTTT
TRBJ1-4 | NA | TRBV14 | NA | CASSQDGREKLFF | TGTGCCAGCAGCCAAGATGGCCGTGAAAAACTGTTTTTT